This TCR beta chain was identified during a study of blood T cell repertoires in COVID-19. Per the study methods: Scientists estimated how many nucleated cells there were by amplifying reference gene primers. Here immunoSEQ multiplex PCR was the method, and the copy in TCRdb shows in-frame clones only, minus some. The DNA was the basis for D and trimming; V, J and clone size are from that table. The sample includes roughly 120,000 clones, about 90% of them seen just once. V lost 7 bases, J lost 2 bases, and 12 bases lay in between. The CDR3 contains 13 residues. In germline, CDR1 is MDHEN, CDR2 SYDVKM.

The sequencing sample was made of peripheral blood. The origin of this receptor is a woman aged 50 to 65 with active or convalescent COVID-19. The rearrangement joins TRBV28 to TRBJ2-7; D may be TRBD2 (5 bases). CDR3 sequence (DNA): TGTGCCAGCACAAGCGGCGTGACCTACGAGCAGTACTTC. This sequence encodes CASTSGVTYEQYF.